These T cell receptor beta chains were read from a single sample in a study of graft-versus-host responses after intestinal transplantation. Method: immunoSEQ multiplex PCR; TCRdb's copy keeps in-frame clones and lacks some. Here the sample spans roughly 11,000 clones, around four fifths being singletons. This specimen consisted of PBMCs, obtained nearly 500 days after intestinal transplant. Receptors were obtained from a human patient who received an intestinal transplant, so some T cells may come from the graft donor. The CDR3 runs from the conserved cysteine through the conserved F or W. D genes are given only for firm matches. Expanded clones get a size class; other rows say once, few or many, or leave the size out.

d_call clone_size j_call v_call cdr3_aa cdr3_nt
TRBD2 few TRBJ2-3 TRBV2 CASSGLAGGTDTQYF TGTGCCAGCAGTGGTCTAGCGGGAGGAACAGATACGCAGTATTTT
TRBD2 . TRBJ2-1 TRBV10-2 CASSEPLAGGDEQFF TGCGCCAGCAGTGAGCCTCTAGCGGGAGGCGATGAGCAGTTCTTC
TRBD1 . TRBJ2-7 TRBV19 CASSSFRDSYEQYF TGTGCCAGTAGTAGTTTTCGGGACAGCTACGAGCAGTACTTC
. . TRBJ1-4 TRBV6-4 CASSETATNEKLFF TGTGCCAGCAGTGAGACAGCAACTAATGAAAAACTGTTTTTT
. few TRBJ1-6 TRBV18 CASSPQGDSPLHF TGTGCCAGCTCACCCCAGGGAGACTCACCCCTCCACTTT
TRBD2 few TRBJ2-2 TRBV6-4 CASSDSTSGSGELFF TGTGCCAGCAGTGACTCGACTAGCGGGAGCGGGGAGCTGTTTTTT
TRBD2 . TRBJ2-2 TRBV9 CASSKSSGYNTGELFF TGTGCCAGCAGCAAGAGTAGCGGGTATAACACCGGGGAGCTGTTTTTT
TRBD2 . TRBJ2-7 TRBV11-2 CASSYLLAGAYEQYF TGTGCCAGCAGCTATTTACTAGCGGGAGCCTACGAGCAGTACTTC
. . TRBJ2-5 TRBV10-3 CAIREGGQETQYF TGTGCCATCAGGGAGGGGGGTCAAGAGACCCAGTACTTC
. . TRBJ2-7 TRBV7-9 CASSLVGQPYEQYF TGTGCCAGCAGCTTAGTAGGGCAACCCTACGAGCAGTACTTC
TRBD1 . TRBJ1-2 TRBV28 CARRGAVRGTLNYGYTF TGTGCCCGCAGGGGGGCGGTGCGGGGCACTCTAAACTATGGCTACACCTTC
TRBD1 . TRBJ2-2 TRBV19 CASNTGDTGELFF TGTGCCAGTAACACAGGGGACACCGGGGAGCTGTTTTTT
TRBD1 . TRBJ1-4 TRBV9 CASSSGTATNEKLFF TGTGCCAGCAGCTCAGGGACAGCAACTAATGAAAAACTGTTTTTT
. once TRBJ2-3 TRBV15 CATSRDGTDTQYF TGTGCCACCAGCAGAGACGGCACAGATACGCAGTATTTT
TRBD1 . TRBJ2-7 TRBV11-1 CASSRGQGAGEQYF TGTGCCAGCAGCCGGGGGCAGGGGGCGGGAGAGCAGTACTTC
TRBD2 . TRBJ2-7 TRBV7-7 CASSPTSGTSVNEQYF TGTGCTAGCAGCCCTACCTCCGGGACTAGCGTCAACGAGCAGTACTTC
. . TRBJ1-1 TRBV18 CASSPRANTEAFF TGTGCCAGCTCACCAAGGGCGAACACTGAAGCTTTCTTT
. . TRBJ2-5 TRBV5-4 CASSVGGRGSQETQYF TGTGCCAGCAGCGTGGGTGGCAGGGGATCCCAAGAGACCCAGTACTTC
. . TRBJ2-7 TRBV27 CASSFEVGTSYEQYF TGTGCCAGCAGTTTTGAGGTGGGAACCTCCTACGAGCAGTACTTC
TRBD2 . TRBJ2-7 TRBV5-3 CASSQVSGVRYEQYF TGTGCCAGCAGCCAAGTTAGCGGGGTCCGGTACGAGCAGTACTTC
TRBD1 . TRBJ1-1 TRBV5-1 CASRGDRGYNTEAFF TGCGCCAGCAGAGGTGACAGGGGTTATAACACTGAAGCTTTCTTT
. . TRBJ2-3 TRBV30 CAWRSTDTQYF TGTGCCTGGAGAAGCACAGATACGCAGTATTTT
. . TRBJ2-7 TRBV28 CASSLSRRGEQYF TGTGCCAGCAGTTTATCTCGCAGGGGCGAGCAGTACTTC
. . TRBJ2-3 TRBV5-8 CASSFGFSTDTQYF TGTGCCAGCAGCTTCGGGTTTTCGACAGATACGCAGTATTTT
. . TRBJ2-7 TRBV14 CASSYGLGSLYEQYF TGTGCCAGCAGCTATGGACTGGGAAGCCTCTACGAGCAGTACTTC
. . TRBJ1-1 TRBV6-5 CASSYPDSKAFF TGTGCCAGCAGTTACCCGGACAGTAAAGCTTTCTTT
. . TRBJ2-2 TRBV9 CASSVRGWMRELFF TGTGCCAGCAGCGTTCGAGGGTGGATGCGGGAGCTGTTTTTT
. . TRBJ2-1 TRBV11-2 CASSQDRRWEQFF TGTGCCAGCAGCCAGGACAGAAGATGGGAGCAGTTCTTC
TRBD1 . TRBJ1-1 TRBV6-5 CASSYTWTGLMAEAFF TGTGCCAGCAGTTACACCTGGACAGGGTTGATGGCTGAAGCTTTCTTT
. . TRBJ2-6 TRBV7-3 CASSFCVRLQSRANVLTF TGTGCCAGCAGCTTTTGCGTACGCTTACAAAGTCGGGCCAACGTCCTGACTTTC
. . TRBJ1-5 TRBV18 CASSARPLRGVPNQPQHF TGTGCCAGCTCAGCCAGACCTTTGCGGGGCGTCCCTAATCAGCCCCAGCATTTT
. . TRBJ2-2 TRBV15 CATSLRVAGELFF TGTGCCACCAGCCTCCGGGTCGCCGGGGAGCTGTTTTTT
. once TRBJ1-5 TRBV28 CASMRGGVGPQHF TGTGCCAGCATGAGGGGAGGAGTGGGGCCCCAGCATTTT
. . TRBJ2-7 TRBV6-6 CASSYSGAGWSEQYF TGTGCCAGCAGTTACTCAGGGGCAGGGTGGAGCGAGCAGTACTTC
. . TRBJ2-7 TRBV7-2 CASSLSKGPAYEQYF TGTGCCAGCAGCTTATCGAAAGGTCCAGCCTACGAGCAGTACTTC
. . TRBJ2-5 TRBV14 CASSQRTGGWETQYF TGTGCCAGCAGCCAAAGGACAGGAGGGTGGGAGACCCAGTACTTC
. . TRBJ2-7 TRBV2 CASGFIAILNEQYF TGTGCCAGCGGATTCATCGCCATCCTCAACGAGCAGTACTTC
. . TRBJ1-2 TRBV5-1 CASSLDRNYGYTF TGCGCCAGCAGCTTGGACAGGAACTATGGCTACACCTTC
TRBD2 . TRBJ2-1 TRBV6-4 CASSDSGGGHNEQFF TGTGCCAGCAGTGACTCGGGCGGGGGGCACAATGAGCAGTTCTTC
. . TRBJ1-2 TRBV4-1 CASSQDRGARGYTF TGCGCCAGCAGCCAAGATCGGGGGGCGCGAGGCTACACCTTC
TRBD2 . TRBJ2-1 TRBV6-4 CASSKRGGYDEQFF TGTGCCAGCAGTAAGCGGGGGGGCTACGATGAGCAGTTCTTC
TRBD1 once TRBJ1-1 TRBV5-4 CASRPGGRDTEAFF TGTGCCAGCAGGCCAGGGGGGAGGGACACTGAAGCTTTCTTT
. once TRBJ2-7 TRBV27 CASSLLGREQYF TGTGCCAGCAGTTTATTGGGGAGGGAGCAGTACTTC
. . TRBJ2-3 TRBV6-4 CASSEGDPDTQYF TGTGCCAGCAGTGAAGGCGACCCAGATACGCAGTATTTT
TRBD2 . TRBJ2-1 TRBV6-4 CASSDRGAGGNEQFF TGTGCCAGCAGTGATCGGGGAGCGGGAGGCAATGAGCAGTTCTTC
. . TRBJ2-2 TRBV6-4 CASSAGSGTGELFF TGTGCCAGCAGTGCCGGGAGCGGGACCGGGGAGCTGTTTTTT
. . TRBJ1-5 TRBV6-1 CASSESRDQPQHF TGTGCCAGCAGTGAAAGTCGGGATCAGCCCCAGCATTTT
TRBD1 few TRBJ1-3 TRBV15 CATSTRTTGDTIYF TGTGCCACCAGCACCCGGACCACAGGGGACACCATATATTTT
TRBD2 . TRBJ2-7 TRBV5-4 CASSSGLAGSYEQYF TGTGCCAGCAGCTCCGGACTAGCGGGGTCCTACGAGCAGTACTTC
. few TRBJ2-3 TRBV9 CASSRIGWDTQYF TGTGCCAGCAGCCGGATAGGTTGGGATACGCAGTATTTT
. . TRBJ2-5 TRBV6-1 CASSGLETQYF TGTGCCAGCAGTGGCTTGGAGACCCAGTACTTC
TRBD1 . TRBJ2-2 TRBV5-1 CASSSAGTDTGELFF TGCGCCAGCAGCTCCGCCGGGACAGACACCGGGGAGCTGTTTTTT
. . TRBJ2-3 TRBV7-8 CASSSQGAAMDTQYF TGTGCCAGCAGCTCACAGGGCGCGGCGATGGATACGCAGTATTTT